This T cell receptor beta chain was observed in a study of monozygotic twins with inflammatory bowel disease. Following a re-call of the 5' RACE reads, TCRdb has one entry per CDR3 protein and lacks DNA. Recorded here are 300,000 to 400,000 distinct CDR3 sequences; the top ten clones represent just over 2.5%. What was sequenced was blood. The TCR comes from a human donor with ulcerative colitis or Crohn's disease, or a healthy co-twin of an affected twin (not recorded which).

CDR3 loop: CASTRPQGWETQYF. The chain recombines TRBV5-6 with TRBJ2-5; TCRdb's D gene call, TRBD1, goes unchecked for lack of DNA. CDR1 is SGHDT, CDR2 YYEEEE, per germline. The CDR3 loop spans 14 amino acids.